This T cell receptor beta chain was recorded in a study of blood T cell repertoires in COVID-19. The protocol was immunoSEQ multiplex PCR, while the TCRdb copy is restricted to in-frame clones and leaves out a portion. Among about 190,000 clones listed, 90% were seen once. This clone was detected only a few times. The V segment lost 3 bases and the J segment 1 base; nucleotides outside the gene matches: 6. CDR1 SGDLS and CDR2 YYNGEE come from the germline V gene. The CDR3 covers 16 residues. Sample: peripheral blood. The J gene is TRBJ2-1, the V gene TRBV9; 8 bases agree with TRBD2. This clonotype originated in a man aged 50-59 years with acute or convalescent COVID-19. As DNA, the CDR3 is TGTGCCAGCAGCGCAAGCGGGGGCCAATCCTACAATGAGCAGTTCTTC. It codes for CASSASGGQSYNEQFF.